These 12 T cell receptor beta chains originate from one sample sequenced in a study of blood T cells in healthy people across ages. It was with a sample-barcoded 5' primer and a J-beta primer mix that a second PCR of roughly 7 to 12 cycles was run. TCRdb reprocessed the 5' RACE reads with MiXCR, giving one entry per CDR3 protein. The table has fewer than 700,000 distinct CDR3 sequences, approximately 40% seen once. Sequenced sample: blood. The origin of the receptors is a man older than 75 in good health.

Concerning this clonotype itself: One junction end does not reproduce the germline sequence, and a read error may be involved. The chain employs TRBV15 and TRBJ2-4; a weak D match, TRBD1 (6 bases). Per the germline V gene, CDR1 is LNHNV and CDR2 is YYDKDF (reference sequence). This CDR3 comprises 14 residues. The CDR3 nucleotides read TGCGCCACCAGCAGAGGTTTAGGGGGAAACATTCAGTACTTC. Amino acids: CATSRGLGGNIQYF.

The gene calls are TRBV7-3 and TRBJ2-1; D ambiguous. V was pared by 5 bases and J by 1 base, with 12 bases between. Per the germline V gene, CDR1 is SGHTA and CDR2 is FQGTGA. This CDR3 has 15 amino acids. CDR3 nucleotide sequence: TGTGCCAGCAGCCACGACTCAGGATCCTACAATGAGCAGTTCTTC. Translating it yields CASSHDSGSYNEQFF.

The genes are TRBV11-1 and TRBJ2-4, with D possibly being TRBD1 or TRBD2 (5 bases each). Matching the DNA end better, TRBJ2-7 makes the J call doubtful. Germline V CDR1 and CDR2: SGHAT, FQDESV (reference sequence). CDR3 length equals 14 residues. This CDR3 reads CASSLPGPTYEQYF. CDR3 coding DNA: TGTGCCAGCAGCTTACCGGGGCCCACCTACGAGCAGTACTTC.

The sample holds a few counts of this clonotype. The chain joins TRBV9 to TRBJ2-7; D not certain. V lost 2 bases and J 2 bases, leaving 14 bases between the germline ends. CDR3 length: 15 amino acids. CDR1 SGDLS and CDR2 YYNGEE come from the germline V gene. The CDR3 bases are TGTGCCAGCAGCGTCTTGGCAGACCCAACCTACGAGCAGTACTTC. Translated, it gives CASSVLADPTYEQYF. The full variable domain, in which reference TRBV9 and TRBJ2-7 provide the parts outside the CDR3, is DSGVTQTPKHLITATGQRVTLRCSPRSGDLSVYWYQQSLDQGLQFLIQYYNGEERAKGNILERFSAQQFPDLHSELNLSSLELGDSALYFCASSVLADPTYEQYFGPGTRLTVT.

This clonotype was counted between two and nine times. In DNA, the CDR3 is TGTGCCAGCAGACAGTCTCGCTCTGGGGCCAACGTCCTGACTTTC. It translates to CASRQSRSGANVLTF. The J gene is TRBJ2-6, the V gene TRBV6-1; D is unclear. The CDR3 has 15 amino acids. CDR1 MNHNS and CDR2 SASEGT come from the germline V gene. Trimming cost V 6 bases and J 0 bases, with 9 bases left between them.

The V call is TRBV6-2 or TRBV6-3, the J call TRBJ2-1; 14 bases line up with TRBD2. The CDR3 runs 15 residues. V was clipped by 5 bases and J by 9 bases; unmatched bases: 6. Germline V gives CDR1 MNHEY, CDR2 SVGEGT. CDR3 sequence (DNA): TGTGCCAGCAGTAGGACTAGCGGGAGGAGCGGTGAGCAGTTCTTC. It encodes CASSRTSGRSGEQFF.

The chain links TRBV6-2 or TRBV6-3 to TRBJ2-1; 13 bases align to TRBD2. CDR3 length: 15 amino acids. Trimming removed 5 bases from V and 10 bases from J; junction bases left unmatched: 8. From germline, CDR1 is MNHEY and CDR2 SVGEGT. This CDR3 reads CASSPGTSGVWEQFF. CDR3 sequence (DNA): TGTGCCAGCAGTCCTGGGACTAGCGGGGTCTGGGAGCAGTTCTTC.

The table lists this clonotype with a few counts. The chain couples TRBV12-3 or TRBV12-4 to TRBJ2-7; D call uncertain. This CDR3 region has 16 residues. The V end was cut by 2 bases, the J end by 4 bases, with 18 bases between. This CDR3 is CASSLIRLSSSYEQYF. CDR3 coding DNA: TGTGCCAGCAGTTTAATACGGCTTTCCAGTAGTTACGAGCAGTACTTC.

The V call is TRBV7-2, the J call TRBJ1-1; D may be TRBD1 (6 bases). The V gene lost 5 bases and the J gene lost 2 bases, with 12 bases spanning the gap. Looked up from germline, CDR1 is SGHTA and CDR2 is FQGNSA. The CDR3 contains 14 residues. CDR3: CASSVRTDNTEAFF. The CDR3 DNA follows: TGTGCCAGCAGCGTGCGGACAGACAACACTGAAGCTTTCTTT.

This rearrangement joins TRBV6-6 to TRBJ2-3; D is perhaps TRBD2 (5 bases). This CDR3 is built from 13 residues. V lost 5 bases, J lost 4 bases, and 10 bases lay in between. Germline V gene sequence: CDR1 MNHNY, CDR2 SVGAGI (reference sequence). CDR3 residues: CASSGGGADTQYF. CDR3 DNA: TGTGCCAGCAGTGGAGGAGGCGCAGATACGCAGTATTTT.

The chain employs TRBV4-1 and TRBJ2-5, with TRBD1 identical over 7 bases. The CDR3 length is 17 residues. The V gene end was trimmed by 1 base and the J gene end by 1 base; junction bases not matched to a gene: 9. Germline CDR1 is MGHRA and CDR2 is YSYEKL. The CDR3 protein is CASSQGGLQGRQETQYF. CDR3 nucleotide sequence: TGCGCCAGCAGCCAAGGGGGGTTACAGGGGCGCCAAGAGACCCAGTACTTC.

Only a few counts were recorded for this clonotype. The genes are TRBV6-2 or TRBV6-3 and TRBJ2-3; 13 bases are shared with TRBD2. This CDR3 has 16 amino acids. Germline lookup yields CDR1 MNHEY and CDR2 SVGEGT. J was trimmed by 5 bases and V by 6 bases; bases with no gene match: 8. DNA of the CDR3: TGTGCCAGCAGCTGGACTAGCGGGAGCTCGGGAGATACGCAGTATTTT. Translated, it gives CASSWTSGSSGDTQYF.